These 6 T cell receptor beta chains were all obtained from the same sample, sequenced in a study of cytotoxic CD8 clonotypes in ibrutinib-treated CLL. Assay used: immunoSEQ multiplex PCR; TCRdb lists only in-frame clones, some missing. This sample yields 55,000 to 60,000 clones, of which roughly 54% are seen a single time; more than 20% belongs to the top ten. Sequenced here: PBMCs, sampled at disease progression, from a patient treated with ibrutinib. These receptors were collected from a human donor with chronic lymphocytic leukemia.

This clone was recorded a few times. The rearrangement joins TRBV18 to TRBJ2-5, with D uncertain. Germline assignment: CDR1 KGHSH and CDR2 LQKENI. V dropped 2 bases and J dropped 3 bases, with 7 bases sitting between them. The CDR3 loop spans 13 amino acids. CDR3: CASSPVIKETQYF. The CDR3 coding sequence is TGTGCCAGCTCACCAGTGATCAAAGAGACCCAGTACTTC.

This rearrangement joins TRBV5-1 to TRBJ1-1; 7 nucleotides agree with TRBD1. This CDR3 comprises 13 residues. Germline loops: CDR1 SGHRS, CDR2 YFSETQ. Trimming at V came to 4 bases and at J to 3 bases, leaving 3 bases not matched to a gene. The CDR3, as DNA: TGCGCCAGCAGCCCGACAGGGTACACTGAAGCTTTCTTT. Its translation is CASSPTGYTEAFF. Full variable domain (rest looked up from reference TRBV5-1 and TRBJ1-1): KAGVTQTPRYLIKTRGQQVTLSCSPISGHRSVSWYQQTPGQGLQFLFEYFSETQRNKGNFPGRFSGRQFSNSRSEMNVSTLELGDSALYLCASSPTGYTEAFFGQGTRLTVV.

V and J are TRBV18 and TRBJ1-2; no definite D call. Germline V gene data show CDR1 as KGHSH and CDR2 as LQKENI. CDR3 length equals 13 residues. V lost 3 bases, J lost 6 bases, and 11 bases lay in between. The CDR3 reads CASSPRAVDGYTF. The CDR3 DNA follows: TGTGCCAGCTCACCGAGGGCAGTGGATGGCTACACCTTC. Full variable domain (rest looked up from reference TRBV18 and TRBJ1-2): NAGVMQNPRHLVRRRGQEARLRCSPMKGHSHVYWYRQLPEEGLKFMVYLQKENIIDESGMPKERFSAEFPKEGPSILRIQQVVRGDSAAYFCASSPRAVDGYTFGSGTRLTVV.

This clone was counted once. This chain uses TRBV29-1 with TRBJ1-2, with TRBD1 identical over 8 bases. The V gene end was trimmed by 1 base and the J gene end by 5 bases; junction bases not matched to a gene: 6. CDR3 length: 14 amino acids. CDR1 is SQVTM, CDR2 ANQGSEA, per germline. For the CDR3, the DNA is TGCAGCGTTGAAGGCAGGGGGCTTGAGTATGGCTACACCTTC. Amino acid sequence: CSVEGRGLEYGYTF. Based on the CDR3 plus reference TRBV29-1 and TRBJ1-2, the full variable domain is SAVISQKPSRDICQRGTSLTIQCQVDSQVTMMFWYRQQPGQSLTLIATANQGSEATYESGFVIDKFPISRPNLTFSTLTVSNMSPEDSSIYLCSVEGRGLEYGYTFGSGTRLTVV.

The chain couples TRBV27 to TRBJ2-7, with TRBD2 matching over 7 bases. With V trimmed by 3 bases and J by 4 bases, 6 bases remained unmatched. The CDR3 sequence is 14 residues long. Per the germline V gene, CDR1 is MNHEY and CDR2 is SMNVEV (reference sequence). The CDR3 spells CASSFSGGPYEQYF. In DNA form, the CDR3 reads TGTGCCAGCAGTTTCTCGGGAGGTCCTTACGAGCAGTACTTC.

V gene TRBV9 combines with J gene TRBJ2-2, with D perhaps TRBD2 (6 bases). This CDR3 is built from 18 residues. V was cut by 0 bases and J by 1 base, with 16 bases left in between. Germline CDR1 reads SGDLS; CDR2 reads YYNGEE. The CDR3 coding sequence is TGTGCCAGCAGCGTAGGCAGTTTAAGGAGGGAGAACACCGGGGAGCTGTTTTTT. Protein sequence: CASSVGSLRRENTGELFF.